Following are 14 T cell receptor beta chains from one sample sequenced in a study of Ad26.COV2.S vaccination and SARS-CoV-2 variants. Data came from immunoSEQ multiplex PCR; TCRdb stores just in-frame clones and leaves some out. This sample carries over 90,000 clones, 80% of them seen once, and the ten largest clones take roughly 17%. The material was peripheral blood, obtained after recovery from COVID-19. These receptors all stem from a human donor who had recovered from COVID-19.

This chain uses TRBV5-1 with TRBJ1-2, with 9 positions matching TRBD1. Per germline, CDR1 SGHRS and CDR2 YFSETQ. The CDR3 covers 14 residues. Trimming took 3 bases from V and 2 from J; bases not matched to a gene: 2. The CDR3 region has the DNA TGCGCCAGCAGCTCGGGACAGGGCAACTATGGCTACACCTTC. The encoded protein is CASSSGQGNYGYTF.

The chain is built from TRBV19 and TRBJ1-2; tentatively, D is TRBD1 (5 bases). The CDR3 is 14 residues long. Germline CDR1 reads LNHDA; CDR2 reads SQIVND (reference sequence). V was cut by 7 bases and J by 7 bases, with 19 bases left in between. The CDR3 region is CASKRGRDGGGYTF. CDR3 sequence (DNA): TGTGCCAGTAAGAGGGGAAGAGACGGTGGTGGCTACACCTTC.

This clone was seen a handful of times. The V gene is TRBV28, the J gene TRBJ1-1; a weak D match, TRBD1 (6 bases). Germline CDR1 is MDHEN and CDR2 is SYDVKM. CDR3 length: 13 residues. The ends were cut back, 6 bases at V and 10 bases at J, with 18 bases in the middle. The CDR3 protein is CASRFNGRGGAFF. The CDR3 nucleotides read TGTGCCAGCAGGTTCAACGGAAGGGGGGGAGCTTTCTTT.

V gene TRBV28 combines with J gene TRBJ1-5; the D gene is possibly TRBD1 (6 bases). This CDR3 is 13 amino acids long. The V and J ends lost 10 bases and 9 bases respectively, with 19 bases between them. Germline lookup yields CDR1 MDHEN and CDR2 SYDVKM. CDR3 region: CATCLGARRPQHF. The CDR3 DNA sequence: TGTGCCACCTGTCTGGGGGCGAGGAGGCCCCAGCATTTT.

The J gene is TRBJ2-2, the V gene TRBV13; D is uncertain. Trimming took 5 bases from V and 7 from J, leaving 11 bases between them. This CDR3 region has 13 residues. Germline CDR1 reads PRHDT; CDR2 reads FYEKMQ (reference sequence). The CDR3 reads CASSETNGGELFF. In DNA, the CDR3 is TGTGCCAGCAGCGAAACGAACGGCGGGGAGCTGTTTTTT. The whole variable domain, filled in from reference TRBV13 and TRBJ2-2, reads AAGVIQSPRHLIKEKRETATLKCYPIPRHDTVYWYQQGPGQDPQFLISFYEKMQSDKGSIPDRFSAQQFSDYHSELNMSSLELGDSALYFCASSETNGGELFFGEGSRLTVL.

This clone was detected once. The J gene is TRBJ2-7, the V gene TRBV30, with D uncertain. Deletions cut 1 base from V and 4 bases from J, with 8 bases between. This CDR3 region has 12 residues. Germline CDR1 is GTSNPN and CDR2 is SVGIG (reference sequence). The CDR3 loop reads CAWSGYLYEQYF. CDR3 nucleotide sequence: TGTGCCTGGAGTGGTTACTTATACGAGCAGTACTTC.

V is TRBV9 and J is TRBJ1-5; no firm D call. Germline V gene sequence: CDR1 SGDLS, CDR2 YYNGEE. This CDR3 is 15 amino acids long. The V end was cut by 4 bases, the J end by 1 base, with 12 bases between. CDR3 sequence: CASSPGPESNQPQHF. DNA of the CDR3: TGTGCCAGCAGCCCTGGACCAGAGAGCAATCAGCCCCAGCATTTT.

V usage is TRBV7-9 and J usage is TRBJ1-2; 8 nucleotides match TRBD1. The J segment lost 8 bases and the V segment lost 5 bases, leaving 4 bases of the junction unmatched. The CDR3 totals 12 residues. Germline V CDR1 and CDR2: SEHNR, FQNEAQ (reference sequence). The CDR3 coding sequence is TGTGCCAGCAGCCCAGGGGGCGCGGGCTACACCTTC. As protein: CASSPGGAGYTF.

This clone was counted only a few times. The rearrangement joins TRBV6-2 or TRBV6-3 to TRBJ2-3; D might be TRBD2 (6 bases). Germline lookup yields CDR1 MNHEY and CDR2 SVGEGT. The length of the CDR3 is 12 residues. V lost 2 bases, J lost 14 bases, and 14 bases lay in between. CDR3 DNA sequence: TGTGCCAGCAGTTACACCGGGAGTGCCCCGTATTTT. This encodes CASSYTGSAPYF.

The chain has TRBV5-5 and TRBJ2-3, with no clear D. Germline-derived CDR1 and CDR2 are SGHKS and YYEKEE (reference sequence). Trimming took off 1 base at V and 4 bases at J, with 13 bases between the two ends. The length of the CDR3 is 15 residues. The CDR3 region has the DNA TGTGCCAGCAGCTTGCGGGCGGCCCAGTCAGATACGCAGTATTTT. Residues: CASSLRAAQSDTQYF. Full variable domain (rest looked up from reference TRBV5-5 and TRBJ2-3): DAGVTQSPTHLIKTRGQQVTLRCSPISGHKSVSWYQQVLGQGPQFIFQYYEKEERGRGNFPDRFSARQFPNYSSELNVNALLLGDSALYLCASSLRAAQSDTQYFGPGTRLTVL.

The rearrangement joins TRBV10-1 to TRBJ1-2, with 10 bases aligning to TRBD1. Germline trimming cut 6 bases from V and 8 bases from J; bases unmatched to any gene: 6. Germline CDR1 reads WNHNN; CDR2 reads SYGVQD (reference sequence). This CDR3 spans 13 amino acids. CDR3 amino acids: CASSPGQGYGYTF. The CDR3 DNA sequence: TGCGCCAGCAGCCCGGGACAGGGGTACGGCTACACCTTC.

The V gene is TRBV6-4, the J gene TRBJ2-1; tentative D call: TRBD2 (7 bases). The CDR3 covers 16 residues. Germline V CDR1 and CDR2: MRHNA, SNTAGT. The V end was cut by 10 bases, the J end by 2 bases, with 21 bases between. CDR3 protein: CATSSVGGGTYNEQFF. CDR3 sequence (DNA): TGTGCCACCAGCTCAGTGGGGGGGGGCACCTACAATGAGCAGTTCTTC.

The chain carries TRBV30 and TRBJ1-5; D remains ambiguous. V gave up 3 bases and J gave up 0 bases, with 9 bases separating them. Per germline, CDR1 GTSNPN and CDR2 SVGIG (reference sequence). The CDR3 is 14 amino acids. The CDR3 DNA reads TGTGCCTGGAGCCCGGCAAATAGCAATCAGCCCCAGCATTTT. Its protein product is CAWSPANSNQPQHF.

The gene calls are TRBV28 and TRBJ1-2; D gene uncertain. Germline V CDR1 and CDR2: MDHEN, SYDVKM. There are 15 residues in the CDR3. V shed 9 bases and J shed 0 bases, with 17 bases lying between them. CDR3 amino acids: CASHTEASSNYGYTF. CDR3 DNA: TGTGCCAGTCATACCGAGGCCTCTTCTAACTATGGCTACACCTTC.